A single sample is the source of the 21 T cell receptor beta chains below, sequenced in a study of Ad26.COV2.S vaccination and SARS-CoV-2 variants. Only in-frame clones appear in the TCRdb table, and some are missing; sequencing was by immunoSEQ multiplex PCR. Of hundreds of thousands of clones listed, around 86% were seen once; the top ten hold about 3%. Treatment given: some 20 received Ad26.COV2.S at low or high dose, single or two shots; roughly five received placebo; per-sample allocation not given. Collection of samples fell on day 63 after the first vaccine or placebo injection. The source material was peripheral blood, sampled in a trial of Ad26.COV2.S vaccine versus placebo. All receptors come from a person aged 18 to 59 who received the Ad26.COV2.S COVID-19 vaccine or a placebo.

This clone appeared a few times. J is TRBJ1-1 and V is TRBV5-1, with D maybe TRBD1 (5 bases). The V end was cut by 4 bases, the J end by 1 base, with 17 bases between. This CDR3 contains 16 residues. Germline V gene sequence: CDR1 SGHRS, CDR2 YFSETQ. CDR3 loop: CASSKGGGQRNTEAFF. As DNA, the CDR3 is TGCGCCAGCAGCAAAGGCGGAGGACAAAGGAACACTGAAGCTTTCTTT.

Of note for this clone: Other DNA sequences within the sample encode an identical CDR3. The rearrangement links TRBV20-1 to TRBJ1-1; no clear D. The CDR3 loop spans 10 amino acids. V lost 3 bases and J lost 3, with 2 bases in between. Germline V gene data show CDR1 as DFQATT and CDR2 as SNEGSKA (reference sequence). CDR3 bases: TGCAGTGCTAGTTACACTGAAGCTTTCTTT. Its translation is CSASYTEAFF.

This clone was recorded a few times. At the DNA level, this CDR3 is encoded by other sequences in the same sample as well. The chain recombines TRBV15 with TRBJ2-7; no reliable D call. Trimming took off 1 base at V and 0 bases at J, with 7 bases between the two ends. Germline V gene lookup returns CDR1 LNHNV and CDR2 YYDKDF (reference sequence). This CDR3 is built from 14 residues. The chain's CDR3 is CATSRGGDSYEQYF. The CDR3 coding sequence is TGTGCCACCAGCAGAGGCGGAGACTCCTACGAGCAGTACTTC.

This clone turned up a few times. V is TRBV7-9 and J is TRBJ1-2; the match to TRBD1 covers 8 bases. There are 16 residues in the CDR3. Germline V lookup: CDR1 SEHNR, CDR2 FQNEAQ (reference sequence). The V and J ends lost 5 bases and 7 bases, in that order; junction bases with no gene match: 15. CDR3 nucleotides: TGTGCCAGCAGCGCGACCCCGGGGACAGGAGGGGCTGGCTACACCTTC. Protein sequence: CASSATPGTGGAGYTF.

The gene calls are TRBV4-1 and TRBJ2-1; D is perhaps TRBD1 (6 bases). Looked up from germline, CDR1 is MGHRA and CDR2 is YSYEKL. Trimming took off 0 bases at V and 0 bases at J, with 18 bases between the two ends. The CDR3 contains 19 residues. The CDR3 sequence: CASSQERWTAQASYNEQFF. CDR3 in DNA: TGCGCCAGCAGCCAAGAGCGGTGGACAGCCCAAGCCTCCTACAATGAGCAGTTCTTC.

This chain joins TRBV7-9 and TRBJ2-7; either TRBD1 or TRBD2 may fit D (6 bases each). The CDR3 covers 15 residues. The germline gives CDR1 SEHNR, CDR2 FQNEAQ (reference sequence). Deletions cut 5 bases from V and 1 base from J, with 15 bases between. CDR3 bases: TGTGCCAGCAGCCCAACGGGGGCCCAGTCCTACGAGCAGTACTTC. It codes for CASSPTGAQSYEQYF.

The chain is built from TRBV7-9 and TRBJ2-7; D is unclear. CDR1 and CDR2 from the germline V gene are SEHNR and FQNEAQ (reference sequence). V lost 10 bases and J lost 0, with 13 bases in between. This CDR3 is 13 amino acids long. The CDR3 region has the DNA TGTGCCACCGAAACAGTGGGCTCCTACGAGCAGTACTTC. Its translation is CATETVGSYEQYF.

The chain couples TRBV21-1 to TRBJ2-1; the table's D call, TRBD2, has no DNA check behind it. TRBV21-1 is marked as a pseudogene. This CDR3 contains 15 residues. CDR3 nucleotide sequence: TGTGCCAGCAGCAATAGCGGGGGATTCTACAATGAGCAGTTCTTC. This sequence encodes CASSNSGGFYNEQFF.

The CDR3 bases are TGTGCCAGCAGCTCGGGTTTCGGGAATGAAAAACTGTTTTTT. Translating gives CASSSGFGNEKLFF. The chain carries TRBV5-6 and TRBJ1-4, with D unresolved. CDR1 is SGHDT and CDR2 is YYEEEE in the germline V gene. The ends were cut back, 3 bases at V and 5 bases at J, with 11 bases in the middle. This CDR3 spans 14 amino acids.

The CDR3 here is CASSPGPGESSYNSPLHF. Written as DNA, the CDR3 is TGTGCCAGCAGCCCCGGTCCAGGAGAAAGCTCCTATAATTCACCCCTCCACTTT. The V and J genes are TRBV5-6 and TRBJ1-6; D not certain. With 4 bases removed from V and 0 bases from J, the gap between germline ends came to 17 bases. CDR1 and CDR2 (germline): SGHDT, YYEEEE. The CDR3 is 18 residues long.

The chain uses TRBV19 and TRBJ2-2; D is perhaps TRBD2 (5 bases). Deletions cut 7 bases from V and 7 bases from J, with 16 bases between. The CDR3 has 14 residues. The germline V gene encodes CDR1 LNHDA and CDR2 SQIVND (reference sequence). As DNA, the CDR3 is TGTGCCAGTACCGTGAGGGCGGATGGCGGGGAGCTGTTTTTT. This sequence encodes CASTVRADGGELFF. The entire variable domain, with the rest obtained from reference TRBV19 and TRBJ2-2, is as follows: DGGITQSPKYLFRKEGQNVTLSCEQNLNHDAMYWYRQDPGQGLRLIYYSQIVNDFQKGDIAEGYSVSREKKESFPLTVTSAQKNPTAFYLCASTVRADGGELFFGEGSRLTVL.

The rearrangement joins TRBV7-9 to TRBJ2-7; 7 nucleotides line up with TRBD2. CDR3 length: 15 amino acids. V dropped 1 base and J dropped 5; count of bases not matched to a gene: 8. The germline gives CDR1 SEHNR, CDR2 FQNEAQ (reference sequence). CDR3 residues: CASSLVPVAGDEQYF. CDR3 DNA: TGTGCCAGCAGCTTAGTACCCGTCGCGGGGGACGAGCAGTACTTC.

This chain connects TRBV4-3 to TRBJ2-2; 10 bases are shared with TRBD2. V was clipped by 1 base and J by 5 bases; unmatched bases: 13. There are 19 residues in the CDR3. Germline CDR1 and CDR2: LGHNA and YSLEER. Here the CDR3 reads CASSQAGASGGAGTGELFF. DNA for the CDR3: TGCGCCAGCAGCCAAGCTGGAGCTAGCGGGGGCGCGGGGACCGGGGAGCTGTTTTTT.

The chain combines TRBV30 with TRBJ1-5; D might be TRBD1 (6 bases). The CDR3 length is 15 residues. Germline loops: CDR1 GTSNPN, CDR2 SVGIG (reference sequence). The germline V and J ends were trimmed by 0 bases and 2 bases, with 11 bases remaining between them. CDR3 sequence: CAWSVGPGGNQPQHF. The DNA of the CDR3 is TGTGCCTGGAGTGTAGGTCCAGGGGGCAATCAGCCCCAGCATTTT.

This chain connects TRBV19 to TRBJ1-5; possibly TRBD1 for D (5 bases). CDR3 length: 15 amino acids. Trimming stripped 3 bases from V and 4 bases from J, with 13 bases between. In germline, CDR1 is LNHDA, CDR2 SQIVND (reference sequence). The DNA of the CDR3 is TGTGCCAGTAGTATCGGAGACAGTATAAATCAGCCCCAGCATTTT. Protein sequence: CASSIGDSINQPQHF.

CDR3 region: CSASRTGFDTEAFF. CDR3 nucleotide sequence: TGCAGTGCTAGTCGTACAGGGTTCGACACTGAAGCTTTCTTT. The chain joins TRBV20-1 to TRBJ1-1, with D perhaps TRBD1 (6 bases). Germline loops: CDR1 DFQATT, CDR2 SNEGSKA (reference sequence). V lost 3 bases and J 3 bases, leaving 14 bases between the germline ends. The CDR3 loop spans 14 amino acids.

The V gene is TRBV3-1 (or the pseudogene TRBV3-2), the J gene TRBJ2-3; 9 nucleotides agree with TRBD1. Per the germline V gene, CDR1 is LGHDT and CDR2 is YNNKEL (reference sequence). The CDR3 totals 15 residues. Trimming took 4 bases from V and 4 from J; bases not matched to a gene: 6. The CDR3 sequence: CASSLTGGFADTQYF. The CDR3 DNA is TGTGCCAGCAGCCTTACAGGGGGCTTTGCAGATACGCAGTATTTT.

The table lists this clone with a count of one. This chain joins TRBV10-3 and TRBJ2-5; D not certain. Germline values: CDR1 ENHRY, CDR2 SYGVKD. This CDR3 has 12 residues. The V end lost 5 bases, the J end lost 1 base, and 5 bases lay between the germline ends. CDR3 in amino acids: CAISRVQETQYF. CDR3 nucleotide sequence: TGTGCCATCAGTAGGGTCCAAGAGACCCAGTACTTC.

The gene calls are TRBV19 and TRBJ1-1; possible D gene TRBD1, 5 bases. Germline V gene sequence: CDR1 LNHDA, CDR2 SQIVND (reference sequence). The CDR3 contains 15 residues. The germline V and J ends were trimmed by 5 bases and 3 bases, with 16 bases remaining between them. For the CDR3, the DNA is TGTGCCAGTAGTCCGTCGGCAGGGAGGGACACTGAAGCTTTCTTT. Translated, it gives CASSPSAGRDTEAFF.

The chain has TRBV9 and TRBJ2-3, with D maybe TRBD1 (6 bases). The CDR3 contains 15 residues. V was shortened by 4 bases and J by 2 bases, with 14 bases between the two germline ends. The germline gives CDR1 SGDLS, CDR2 YYNGEE. CDR3 bases: TGTGCCAGCAGCCAAGGGACAAGACTCACAGATACGCAGTATTTT. It codes for CASSQGTRLTDTQYF.

This sequence joins TRBV18 and TRBJ2-7, with 7 bases fitting TRBD2. Trimming cost V 6 bases and J 0 bases; bases outside gene matches: 5. Germline V gives CDR1 KGHSH, CDR2 LQKENI. CDR3 size: 14 residues. The CDR3 sequence: CASSPQRGSYEQYF. DNA of the CDR3: TGTGCCAGCTCGCCCCAGCGGGGCTCCTACGAGCAGTACTTC.